This T cell receptor (beta chain) was identified during a study of T cells in Graves' hyperthyroidism and ophthalmopathy. Investigators excluded patients with uncontrolled infection, other autoimmune disease, pregnancy or lactation. This CDR3 has 15 amino acids. The germline CDR1 and CDR2 sequences are MNHNS and SASEGT. The J segment lost 5 bases and the V segment lost 1 base, leaving 7 bases of the junction unmatched. The investigators amplified TCR beta CDR3 regions from RNA transcripts. The primer set for the first-round RT-PCR of the TCR CDR3 was HTBI. TCRdb re-called the multiplex PCR reads with MiXCR, one entry per CDR3 protein. The sample yields about 410,000 distinct CDR3 sequences, roughly 15% seen once. The sample holds many counts of this clonotype.

The sample consisted of blood. The source of this sequence is a woman in her twenties or thirties with Graves' ophthalmopathy. This chain joins TRBV6-1 and TRBJ2-5, with 7 positions matching TRBD2. CDR3 sequence reads: CASSEEEGSGETQYF. DNA of the CDR3: TGTGCCAGCAGTGAAGAAGAGGGTAGCGGGGAGACCCAGTACTTC.